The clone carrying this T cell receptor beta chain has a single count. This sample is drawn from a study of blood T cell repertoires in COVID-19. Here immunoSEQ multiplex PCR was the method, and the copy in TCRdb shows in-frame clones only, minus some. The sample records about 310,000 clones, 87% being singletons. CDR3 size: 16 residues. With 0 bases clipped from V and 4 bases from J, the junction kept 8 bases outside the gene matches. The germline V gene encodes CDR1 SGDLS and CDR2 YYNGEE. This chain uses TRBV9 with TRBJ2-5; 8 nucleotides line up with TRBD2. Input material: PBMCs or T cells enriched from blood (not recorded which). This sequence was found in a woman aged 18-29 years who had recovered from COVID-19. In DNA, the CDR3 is TGTGCCAGCAGCGTAGATCCAGCGGGAGTGGGAGAGACCCAGTACTTC. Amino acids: CASSVDPAGVGETQYF.